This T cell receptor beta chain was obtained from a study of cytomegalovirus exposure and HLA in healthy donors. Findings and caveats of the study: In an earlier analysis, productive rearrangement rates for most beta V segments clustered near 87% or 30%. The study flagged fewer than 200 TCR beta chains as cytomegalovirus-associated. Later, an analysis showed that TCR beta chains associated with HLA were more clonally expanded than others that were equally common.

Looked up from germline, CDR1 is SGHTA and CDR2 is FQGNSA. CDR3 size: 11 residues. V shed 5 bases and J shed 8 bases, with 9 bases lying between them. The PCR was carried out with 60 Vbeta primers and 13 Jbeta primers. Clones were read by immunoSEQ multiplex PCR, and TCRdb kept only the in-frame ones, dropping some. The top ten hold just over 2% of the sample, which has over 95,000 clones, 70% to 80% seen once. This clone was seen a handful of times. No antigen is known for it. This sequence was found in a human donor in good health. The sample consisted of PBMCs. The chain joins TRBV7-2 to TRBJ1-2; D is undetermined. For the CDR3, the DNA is TGTGCCAGCAGCGGGCAATGGGGCTACACCTTC. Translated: CASSGQWGYTF. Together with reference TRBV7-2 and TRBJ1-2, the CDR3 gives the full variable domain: GAGVSQSPSNKVTEKGKDVELRCDPISGHTALYWYRQSLGQGLEFLIYFQGNSAPDKSGLPSDRFSAERTGGSVSTLTIQRTQQEDSAVYLCASSGQWGYTFGSGTRLTVV.